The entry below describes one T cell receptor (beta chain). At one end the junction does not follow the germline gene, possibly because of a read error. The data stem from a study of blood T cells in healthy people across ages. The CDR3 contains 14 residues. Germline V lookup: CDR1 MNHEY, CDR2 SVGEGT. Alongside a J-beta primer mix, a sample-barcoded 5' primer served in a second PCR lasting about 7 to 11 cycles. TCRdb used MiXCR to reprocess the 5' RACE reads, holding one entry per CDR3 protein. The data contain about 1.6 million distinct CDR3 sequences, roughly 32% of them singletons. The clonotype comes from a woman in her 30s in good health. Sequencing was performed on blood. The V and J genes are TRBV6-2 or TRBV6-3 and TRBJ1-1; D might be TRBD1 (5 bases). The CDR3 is CASMPRGWNTEAFF. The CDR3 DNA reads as TGCGCCAGCATGCCGCGGGGGTGGAACACTGAAGCTTTCTTT.